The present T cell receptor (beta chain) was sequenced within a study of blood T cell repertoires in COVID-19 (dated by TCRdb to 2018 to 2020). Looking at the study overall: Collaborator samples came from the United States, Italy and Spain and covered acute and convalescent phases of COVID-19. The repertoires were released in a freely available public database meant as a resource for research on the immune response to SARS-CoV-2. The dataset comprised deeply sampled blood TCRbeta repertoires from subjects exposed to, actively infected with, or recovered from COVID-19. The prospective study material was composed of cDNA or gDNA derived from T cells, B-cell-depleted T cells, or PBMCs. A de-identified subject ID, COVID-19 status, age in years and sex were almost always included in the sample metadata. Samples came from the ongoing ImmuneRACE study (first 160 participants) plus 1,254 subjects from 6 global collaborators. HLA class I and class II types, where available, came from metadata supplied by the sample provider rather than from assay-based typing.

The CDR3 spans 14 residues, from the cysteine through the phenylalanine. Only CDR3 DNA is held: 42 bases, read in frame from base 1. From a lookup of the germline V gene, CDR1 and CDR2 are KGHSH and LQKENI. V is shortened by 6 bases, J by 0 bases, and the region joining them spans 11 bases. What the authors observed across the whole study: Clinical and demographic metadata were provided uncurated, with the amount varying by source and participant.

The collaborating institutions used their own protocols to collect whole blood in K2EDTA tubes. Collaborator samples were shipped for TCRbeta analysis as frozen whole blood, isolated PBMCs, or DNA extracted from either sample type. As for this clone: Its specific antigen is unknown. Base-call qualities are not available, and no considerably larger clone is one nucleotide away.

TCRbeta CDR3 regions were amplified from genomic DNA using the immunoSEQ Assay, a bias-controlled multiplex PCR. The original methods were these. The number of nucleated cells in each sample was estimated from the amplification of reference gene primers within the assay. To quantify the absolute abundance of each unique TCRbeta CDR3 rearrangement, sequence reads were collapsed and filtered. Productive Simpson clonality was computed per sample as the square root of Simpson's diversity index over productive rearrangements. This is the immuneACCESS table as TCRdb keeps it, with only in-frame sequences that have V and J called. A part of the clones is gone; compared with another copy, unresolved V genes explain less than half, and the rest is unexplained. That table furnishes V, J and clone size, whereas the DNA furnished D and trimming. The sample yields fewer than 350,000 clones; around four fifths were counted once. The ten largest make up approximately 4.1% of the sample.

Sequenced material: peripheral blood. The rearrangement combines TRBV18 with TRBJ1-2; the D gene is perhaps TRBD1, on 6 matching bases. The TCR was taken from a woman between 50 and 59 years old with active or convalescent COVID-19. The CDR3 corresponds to CASSLQGANYGYTF. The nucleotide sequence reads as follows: TGTGCCAGCTCCCTACAGGGAGCTAACTATGGCTACACCTTC. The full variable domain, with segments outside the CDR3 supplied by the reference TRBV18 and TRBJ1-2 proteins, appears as NAGVMQNPRHLVRRRGQEARLRCSPMKGHSHVYWYRQLPEEGLKFMVYLQKENIIDESGMPKERFSAEFPKEGPSILRIQQVVRGDSAAYFCASSLQGANYGYTFGSGTRLTVV.